The 24 T cell receptor beta chains given below trace back to one sample, sequenced in a study of blood T cell repertoires in COVID-19. Only in-frame clones appear in the TCRdb table, and some are missing; sequencing was by immunoSEQ multiplex PCR. The data show roughly 200,000 clones, 65% to 85% seen once. The sample was peripheral blood. All receptors derive from a woman under 40 with COVID-19, enrolled during active disease.

V gene TRBV12-3 or TRBV12-4 combines with J gene TRBJ2-1; unclear D gene. This CDR3 has 13 residues. V was clipped by 3 bases and J by 8 bases, with 11 bases between them. As DNA, the CDR3 is TGTGCCAGCAGTTTGGCCTTTTTCCATGAGCAGTTCTTC. Translating gives CASSLAFFHEQFF.

Details on this clone: Compared with germline, one end of the junction differs, possibly owing to a read error. DNA for the CDR3: TGTGCCAGCAGCCAACTTGTTACGGGGGACTCCCCGCTTTTC. This codes for CASSQLVTGDSPLF. V and J are TRBV3-1 (or the pseudogene TRBV3-2) and TRBJ2-7, with D possibly TRBD2 on 6 matching bases. The CDR3 extends over 14 amino acids. Germline loops: CDR1 LGHDT, CDR2 YNNKEL (reference sequence).

This chain joins TRBV4-1 and TRBJ2-2; weak D call: TRBD2 (5 bases). V lost 0 bases and J 1 base, leaving 9 bases between the germline ends. The CDR3 totals 16 residues. Per germline, CDR1 MGHRA and CDR2 YSYEKL. In nucleotides, the CDR3 is TGCGCCAGCAGCCAAGATCTACGGGGGAACACCGGGGAGCTGTTTTTT. Residues: CASSQDLRGNTGELFF.

The gene calls are TRBV3-1 (or the pseudogene TRBV3-2) and TRBJ1-3; 7 bases are shared with TRBD1. The CDR3 covers 15 residues. J gave up 2 bases and V 5 bases, and 6 bases lay outside the gene matches. Germline V gene data show CDR1 as LGHDT and CDR2 as YNNKEL (reference sequence). CDR3 coding DNA: TGTGCCAGCAGCTTGATCCAGGGGGCTGGAAACACCATATATTTT. This codes for CASSLIQGAGNTIYF.

In its sample, this clone was seen a few times. CDR3 loop: CATSRPSSSQETQYF. The DNA for the CDR3 is TGTGCCACCAGCAGACCCTCAAGCTCCCAAGAGACCCAGTACTTC. The chain employs TRBV15 and TRBJ2-5; no reliable D call. This CDR3 spans 15 amino acids. The V and J ends lost 2 bases and 1 base respectively, with 11 bases between them. Germline V gene lookup returns CDR1 LNHNV and CDR2 YYDKDF (reference sequence).

The rearrangement uses TRBV12-3 or TRBV12-4 and TRBJ2-7; D perhaps matches TRBD1 (5 bases). The length of the CDR3 is 12 residues. V was trimmed by 6 bases and J by 6 bases, leaving 12 bases between them. Here the CDR3 reads CASSQSGFEQYF. The CDR3 nucleotides read TGTGCCAGCAGCCAGTCAGGGTTCGAGCAGTACTTC.

The chain is built from TRBV7-3 and TRBJ2-2; 10 bases line up with TRBD1. The CDR3 sequence is 16 residues long. CDR1 and CDR2 from the germline V gene are SGHTA and FQGTGA. Trimming at V came to 2 bases and at J to 6 bases, leaving 6 bases not matched to a gene. The CDR3 loop reads CASSLAGTGVPGELFF. In DNA, the CDR3 is TGTGCCAGCAGCTTAGCAGGGACAGGGGTCCCCGGGGAGCTGTTTTTT. The full variable domain, in which reference TRBV7-3 and TRBJ2-2 provide the parts outside the CDR3, is GAGVSQTPSNKVTEKGKYVELRCDPISGHTALYWYRQSLGQGPEFLIYFQGTGAADDSGLPNDRFFAVRPEGSVSTLKIQRTERGDSAVYLCASSLAGTGVPGELFFGEGSRLTVL.

CDR3 region: CAISRGGETNYGYTF. DNA of the CDR3: TGTGCCATCAGCCGAGGGGGGGAGACTAACTATGGCTACACCTTC. This chain joins TRBV10-3 and TRBJ1-2, with D perhaps matching TRBD1 (6 bases). Trimming stripped 6 bases from V and 0 bases from J, with 14 bases between. The germline CDR1 and CDR2 sequences are ENHRY and SYGVKD. CDR3 length: 15 amino acids.

The chain has TRBV19 and TRBJ2-3; 13 positions agree with TRBD2. Germline CDR1 is LNHDA and CDR2 is SQIVND (reference sequence). V trimming: 4 bases; J trimming: 4 bases; junction bases outside the gene matches: 2. This CDR3 spans 15 amino acids. Written as DNA, the CDR3 is TGTGCCAGTAGTAAACTAGCGGGGGGGGCAGATACGCAGTATTTT. Its protein is CASSKLAGGADTQYF.

This clone appeared a single time. The chain links TRBV19 to TRBJ1-2; unclear D gene. From germline, CDR1 is LNHDA and CDR2 SQIVND (reference sequence). V shed 4 bases and J shed 0 bases, with 6 bases lying between them. The CDR3 extends over 13 amino acids. The CDR3, as DNA: TGTGCCAGTAGTACCAATGCTAACTATGGCTACACCTTC. Translating gives CASSTNANYGYTF.

The chain combines TRBV19 with TRBJ2-3; 9 bases line up with TRBD1. With 3 bases clipped from V and 11 bases from J, the junction kept 12 bases outside the gene matches. There are 15 residues in the CDR3. Per germline, CDR1 LNHDA and CDR2 SQIVND (reference sequence). This chain's CDR3 is CASSIFPGTGIKQYF. The CDR3 region has the DNA TGTGCCAGTAGTATCTTTCCCGGGACAGGGATTAAGCAGTATTTT.

The rearrangement joins TRBV27 to TRBJ2-5; tentative D call: TRBD1 (5 bases). CDR1 MNHEY and CDR2 SMNVEV come from the germline V gene (reference sequence). CDR3 length equals 15 residues. V dropped 7 bases and J dropped 4 bases, with 19 bases sitting between them. The chain's CDR3 is CASKGRGPVGETQYF. Here the CDR3 DNA reads TGTGCCAGCAAGGGAAGGGGCCCCGTGGGAGAGACCCAGTACTTC.

The genes are TRBV5-1 and TRBJ2-7; TRBD1 aligns across 11 bases. The CDR3 is made up of 15 amino acids. Germline CDR1 and CDR2: SGHRS and YFSETQ. V dropped 4 bases and J dropped 4; count of bases not matched to a gene: 7. CDR3 sequence: CASSVGQGAFYEQYF. The CDR3 bases are TGCGCCAGCAGCGTAGGACAGGGGGCGTTTTACGAGCAGTACTTC.

This clone was seen just once. The chain couples TRBV7-3 to TRBJ2-7; D is perhaps TRBD1 (8 bases). The ends were cut back, 5 bases at V and 3 bases at J, with 14 bases in the middle. The CDR3 extends over 14 amino acids. Germline CDR1 and CDR2: SGHTA and FQGTGA. For the CDR3, the DNA is TGTGCCAGCAGCGTGGGGGGGACAGGCTACGAGCAGTACTTC. Protein: CASSVGGTGYEQYF. Full variable domain (missing parts from reference TRBV7-3 and TRBJ2-7): GAGVSQTPSNKVTEKGKYVELRCDPISGHTALYWYRQSLGQGPEFLIYFQGTGAADDSGLPNDRFFAVRPEGSVSTLKIQRTERGDSAVYLCASSVGGTGYEQYFGPGTRLTVT.

This clone was seen a few times. V and J are TRBV5-1 and TRBJ2-1, with D possibly being TRBD2 (6 bases). Per the germline V gene, CDR1 is SGHRS and CDR2 is YFSETQ. The ends were cut back, 4 bases at V and 4 bases at J, with 15 bases in the middle. The CDR3 has 15 residues. CDR3 protein: CASSTSGSEYNEQFF. The CDR3 bases are TGCGCCAGCAGCACGAGCGGGTCGGAATACAATGAGCAGTTCTTC.

V is TRBV6-5 and J is TRBJ2-2; no definite D call. V lost 6 bases, J lost 3 bases, and 5 bases lay in between. Germline CDR1 MNHEY, CDR2 SVGAGI. CDR3 length: 12 residues. CDR3 in amino acids: CASSADTGELFF. The CDR3 DNA follows: TGTGCCAGCAGCGCGGACACCGGGGAGCTGTTTTTT.

The chain links TRBV2 to TRBJ2-7; D possibly corresponds to TRBD2 (6 bases). V lost 5 bases and J lost 3, with 20 bases in between. CDR3 length: 16 residues. Germline CDR1 and CDR2: SNHLY and FYNNEI. CDR3 in amino acids: CASSPRGHRIYYEQYF. CDR3 bases: TGTGCCAGCAGTCCGCGGGGCCACCGAATATACTACGAGCAGTACTTC. Looking up the rest from reference TRBV2 and TRBJ2-7 gives the full variable domain: EPEVTQTPSHQVTQMGQEVILRCVPISNHLYFYWYRQILGQKVEFLVSFYNNEISEKSEIFDDQFSVERPDGSNFTLKIRSTKLEDSAMYFCASSPRGHRIYYEQYFGPGTRLTVT.

V is TRBV28 and J is TRBJ1-2, with a weak D call TRBD1 (5 bases). V was cut by 5 bases and J by 4 bases, with 14 bases left in between. The germline CDR1 and CDR2 sequences are MDHEN and SYDVKM. The CDR3 contains 14 residues. CDR3 residues: CASSDLTATYGYTF. CDR3 bases: TGTGCCAGCAGTGACTTGACAGCTACCTATGGCTACACCTTC.

There are a few counts of this clone. This rearrangement joins TRBV5-4 to TRBJ1-2, with D possibly matching TRBD1 (5 bases). Germline V gene lookup returns CDR1 SGHNT and CDR2 YYREEE (reference sequence). The CDR3 has 13 amino acids. V lost 3 bases, J lost 4 bases, and 10 bases lay in between. CDR3 in DNA: TGTGCCAGCAGCTCCAGGGCGGCCTATGGCTACACCTTC. It translates to CASSSRAAYGYTF.

This clone was observed at least ten times. This sequence joins TRBV19 and TRBJ2-3, with D maybe TRBD2 (5 bases). The V and J ends lost 9 bases and 1 base respectively, with 11 bases between them. This CDR3 has 13 residues. CDR1 and CDR2 from the germline V gene are LNHDA and SQIVND (reference sequence). The CDR3 region is CASREVGTDTQYF. The CDR3 DNA sequence: TGTGCCAGCCGGGAAGTCGGCACAGATACGCAGTATTTT.

The chain carries TRBV19 and TRBJ2-3; 11 bases line up with TRBD2. Germline assignment: CDR1 LNHDA and CDR2 SQIVND (reference sequence). The CDR3 has 15 amino acids. V shed 8 bases, J shed 3 bases, and the junction held 7 bases outside the gene matches. The CDR3 is CASDNSGGDTDTQYF. Written as DNA, the CDR3 is TGTGCCAGTGATAATAGCGGGGGGGATACAGATACGCAGTATTTT.

The rearrangement links TRBV3-1 (or the pseudogene TRBV3-2) to TRBJ1-5; 11 bases align to TRBD1. The trim removed 4 bases at V and 9 bases at J, leaving 11 bases unmatched. CDR1 LGHDT and CDR2 YNNKEL come from the germline V gene (reference sequence). The CDR3 has 16 residues. CDR3 in amino acids: CASSPGTGGTLRPQHF. CDR3 nucleotide sequence: TGTGCCAGCAGCCCCGGGACAGGGGGAACCTTGAGGCCCCAGCATTTT.

This clone was observed a few times. The chain recombines TRBV27 with TRBJ2-7; D remains unclear. V was pared by 2 bases and J by 1 base, with 9 bases between. The CDR3 is 14 amino acids. Germline V lookup: CDR1 MNHEY, CDR2 SMNVEV (reference sequence). The CDR3 region is CASSLHGNSYEQYF. The CDR3 DNA reads as TGTGCCAGCAGTTTACACGGTAATTCCTACGAGCAGTACTTC.

This chain connects TRBV27 to TRBJ2-7; D remains ambiguous. The CDR3 spans 14 residues. Germline V gene sequence: CDR1 MNHEY, CDR2 SMNVEV (reference sequence). V lost 7 bases, J lost 5 bases, and 18 bases lay in between. The DNA for the CDR3 is TGTGCCAGCACCTCATCATTCGCCAGTAACGAGCAGTACTTC. This codes for CASTSSFASNEQYF.